Detailed here is one T cell receptor (beta chain). This clonotype was detected only a few times. It lacks a known antigen. Within one base of it there is no much larger clone, and no base qualities were kept. This specimen's treatment or condition label, interpreted: allogeneic hematopoietic cell transplantation with graft depleted of TCRalphabeta T cells and CD19 B cells. The children who served as transplant recipients had been given grafts of TCRalphabeta/CD19-depleted allogeneic hematopoietic cells. Taken from the germline V gene (reference sequence), the CDR1 and CDR2 loops are LNHNV and YYDKDF. V is clipped by 0 bases and J by 3 bases, and the sequence between their germline boundaries is 11 bases long. The CDR3 spans 15 residues, from the cysteine through the phenylalanine. Only the CDR3 part of the read is kept: 45 bases, read in frame from the first base. The library was produced with PCR. The instrument was an Illumina HiSeq 2500. TCR libraries were prepared with molecular barcoding, using unique molecular identifiers to normalize TCRbeta repertoire quantification. Through fastp at Q25 and MiXCR, TCRdb rebuilt clones from the public reads, retaining in-frame beta chains. CDR3 protein sequences are deduplicated, and each keeps its most common genes and DNA. The table for this sample lists about 420,000 distinct CDR3 sequences; roughly 17% of them were counted only once. The ten biggest clones cover roughly 29% of the sample.

These data come from a study of T-cell reconstitution after alpha-beta-depleted transplantation in children (dated by TCRdb to 2016 to 2018). Regarding the study in general: Using TCR repertoire profiling, the study followed T-cell immune reconstitution in a quantitative way in children after TCRalphabeta/CD19-depleted allogeneic hematopoietic cell transplantation.

Broader findings and caveats from the paper: Apparently early alphabetaT-cell count recovery about two months after transplant reportedly relied on only several hundred rapidly expanded clones derived from non-depleted graft cells. Over subsequent months, a decline in hyperexpanded clone frequencies was noted, and after one year, T-cell counts and TCRbeta diversity were mostly ascribed to newly produced T cells. In some patients, high TCRbeta diversity at day 60 was attributed to recipient T cells and intrathymic progenitors that had survived conditioning.

The material was PBMCs, mostly from graft donor cells, obtained 360 days after TCRalphabeta/CD19-depleted stem cell transplant. The sequence derives from a boy in the first two years of life who had a stem cell transplant for Wiskott-Aldrich syndrome, so the T cells may come from the graft donor. The rearranged segments are TRBV15 and TRBJ2-5; no D gene is confidently identified. The CDR3: CATSRDPRKEETQYF. The bases read TGTGCCACCAGCAGAGATCCCAGGAAGGAAGAGACCCAGTACTTC.